This TCR beta chain originates from a study of shared clonotypes between healthy human individuals. Study conclusions and caveats: It was only blood that was sampled, and tissue repertoires likely differ. Naive CD4 clonotypes overlapped across several donors at roughly 5%. The study generally estimated greater richness for naive than memory subsets.

CD45RO-negative cells were positively selected for CCR7, leaving out terminally differentiated effector memory CD45RA+ cells. Sequencing used immunoSEQ multiplex PCR; TCRdb keeps in-frame clones, though not all of them. The repertoire holds approximately 810,000 clones, with around 93% as singletons. A note on this clone: Its antigen remains unknown.

The V gene's germline CDR1 is SGDLS and CDR2 YYNGEE. The CDR3 sequence is 14 residues long. V was trimmed by 0 bases and J by 2 bases, leaving 8 bases between them. The sequence derives from a man aged 30-40 years in good health. The gene calls are TRBV9 and TRBJ2-5, with D hard to call. The sequenced sample consisted of naive CD8+ T cells sorted from blood. CDR3: CASSVDLRQETQYF. DNA for the CDR3: TGTGCCAGCAGCGTAGATCTGCGTCAAGAGACCCAGTACTTC. Drawing the rest from reference TRBV9 and TRBJ2-5, the complete variable domain is DSGVTQTPKHLITATGQRVTLRCSPRSGDLSVYWYQQSLDQGLQFLIQYYNGEERAKGNILERFSAQQFPDLHSELNLSSLELGDSALYFCASSVDLRQETQYFGPGTRLLVL.